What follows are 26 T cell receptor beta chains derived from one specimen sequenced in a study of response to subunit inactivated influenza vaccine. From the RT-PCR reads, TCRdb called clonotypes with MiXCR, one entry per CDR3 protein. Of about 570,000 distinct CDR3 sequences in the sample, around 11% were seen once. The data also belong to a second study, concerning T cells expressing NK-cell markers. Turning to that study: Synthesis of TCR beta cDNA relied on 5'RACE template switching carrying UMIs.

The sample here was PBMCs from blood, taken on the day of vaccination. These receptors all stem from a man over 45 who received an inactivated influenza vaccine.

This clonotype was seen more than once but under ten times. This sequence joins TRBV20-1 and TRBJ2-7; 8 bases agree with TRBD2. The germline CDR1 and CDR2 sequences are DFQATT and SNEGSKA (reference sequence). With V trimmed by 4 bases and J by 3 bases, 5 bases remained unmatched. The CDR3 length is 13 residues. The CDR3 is CSAMPGGVYEQYF. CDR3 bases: TGCAGTGCTATGCCCGGGGGGGTCTACGAGCAGTACTTC.

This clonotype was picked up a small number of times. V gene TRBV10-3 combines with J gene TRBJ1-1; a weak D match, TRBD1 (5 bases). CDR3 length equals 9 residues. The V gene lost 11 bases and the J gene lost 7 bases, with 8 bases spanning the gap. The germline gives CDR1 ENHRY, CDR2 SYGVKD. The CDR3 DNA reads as TGTGCCTTACAGGATGAAGCTTTCTTT. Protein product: CALQDEAFF.

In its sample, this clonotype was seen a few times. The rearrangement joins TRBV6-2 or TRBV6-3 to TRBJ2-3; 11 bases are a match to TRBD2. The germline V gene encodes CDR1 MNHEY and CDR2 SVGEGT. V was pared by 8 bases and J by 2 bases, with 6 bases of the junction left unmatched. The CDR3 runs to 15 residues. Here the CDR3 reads CASSSSGGNTDTQYF. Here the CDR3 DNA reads TGTGCCAGCTCCTCTAGCGGGGGGAACACAGATACGCAGTATTTT.

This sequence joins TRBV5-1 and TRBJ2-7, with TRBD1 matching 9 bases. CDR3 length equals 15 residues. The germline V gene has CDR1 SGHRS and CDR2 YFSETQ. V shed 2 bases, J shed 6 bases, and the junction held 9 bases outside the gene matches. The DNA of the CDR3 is TGCGCCAGCAGCTTACCGGGACAGGGATTTGTCGAGCAGTACTTC. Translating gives CASSLPGQGFVEQYF.

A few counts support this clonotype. DNA for the CDR3: TGCGCCAGCAGCTTGGTTATAGCGGAGGGGGGTGAGCAGTTCTTC. Translation gives CASSLVIAEGGEQFF. The chain recombines TRBV5-1 with TRBJ2-1; either TRBD1 or TRBD2 may fit D (6 bases each). The germline V gene encodes CDR1 SGHRS and CDR2 YFSETQ. V was cut by 0 bases and J by 9 bases, with 16 bases left in between. The CDR3 spans 15 residues.

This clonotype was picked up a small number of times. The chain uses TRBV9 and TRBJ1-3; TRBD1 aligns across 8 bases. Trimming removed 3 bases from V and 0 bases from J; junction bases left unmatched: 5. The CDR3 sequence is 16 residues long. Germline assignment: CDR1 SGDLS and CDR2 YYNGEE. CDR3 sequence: CASSAGQGYSGNTIYF. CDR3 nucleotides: TGTGCCAGCAGCGCCGGACAGGGATACTCTGGAAACACCATATATTTT.

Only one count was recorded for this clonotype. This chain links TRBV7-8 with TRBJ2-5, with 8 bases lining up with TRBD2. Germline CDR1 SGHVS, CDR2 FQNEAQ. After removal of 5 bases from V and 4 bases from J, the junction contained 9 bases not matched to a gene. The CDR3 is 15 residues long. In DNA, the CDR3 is TGTGCCAGCAGCCTTTCCGGGGGGGTCCGAGAGACCCAGTACTTC. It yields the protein CASSLSGGVRETQYF.

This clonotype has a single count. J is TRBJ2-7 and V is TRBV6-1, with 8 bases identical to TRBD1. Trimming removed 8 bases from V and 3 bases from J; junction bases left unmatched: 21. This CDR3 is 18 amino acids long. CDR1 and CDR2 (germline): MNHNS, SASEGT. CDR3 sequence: CASSKGGQAYQGIYEQYF. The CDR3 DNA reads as TGTGCCAGCTCTAAGGGGGGACAGGCTTATCAAGGGATCTACGAGCAGTACTTC.

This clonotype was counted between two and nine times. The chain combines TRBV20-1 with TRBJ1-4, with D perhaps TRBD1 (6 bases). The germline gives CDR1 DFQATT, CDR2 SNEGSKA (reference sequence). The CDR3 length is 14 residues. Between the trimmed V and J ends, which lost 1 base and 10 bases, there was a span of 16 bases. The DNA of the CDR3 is TGCAGTGCTAGAGGGACAGAGAGATATGGAAAACTGTTTTTT. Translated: CSARGTERYGKLFF.

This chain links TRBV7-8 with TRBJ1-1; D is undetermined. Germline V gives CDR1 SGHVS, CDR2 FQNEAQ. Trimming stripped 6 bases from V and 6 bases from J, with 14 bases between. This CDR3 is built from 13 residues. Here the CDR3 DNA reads TGTGCCAGCAGGCCCCACCTAACGGCTGAAGCTTTCTTT. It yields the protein CASRPHLTAEAFF.

The CDR3 region is CASSLEAGETYEQYF. In nucleotides, the CDR3 is TGTGCCAGCAGCTTAGAGGCAGGGGAGACCTACGAGCAGTACTTC. The chain couples TRBV11-1 to TRBJ2-7, with D maybe TRBD1 (6 bases). The V gene's germline CDR1 is SGHAT and CDR2 FQDESV (reference sequence). The CDR3 contains 15 residues. Trimming stripped 1 base from V and 2 bases from J, with 12 bases between.

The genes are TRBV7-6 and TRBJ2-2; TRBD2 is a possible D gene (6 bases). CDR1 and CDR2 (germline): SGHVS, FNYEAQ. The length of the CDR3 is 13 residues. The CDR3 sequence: CASWGVNTGELFF. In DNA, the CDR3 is TGTGCTAGCTGGGGGGTGAACACCGGGGAGCTGTTTTTT.

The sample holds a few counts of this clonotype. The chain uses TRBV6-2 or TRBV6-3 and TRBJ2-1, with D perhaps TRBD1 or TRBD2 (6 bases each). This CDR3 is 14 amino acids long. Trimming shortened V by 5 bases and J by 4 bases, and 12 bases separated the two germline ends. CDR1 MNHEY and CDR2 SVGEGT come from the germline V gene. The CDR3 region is CASSRGLVYNEQFF. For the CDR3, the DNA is TGTGCCAGCAGTCGGGGGCTCGTATACAATGAGCAGTTCTTC.

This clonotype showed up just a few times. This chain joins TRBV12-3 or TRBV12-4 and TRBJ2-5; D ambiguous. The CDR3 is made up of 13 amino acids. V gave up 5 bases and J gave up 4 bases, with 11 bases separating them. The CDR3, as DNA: TGTGCCAGCAGTCCAGCACGGAGAGAGACCCAGTACTTC. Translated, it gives CASSPARRETQYF.

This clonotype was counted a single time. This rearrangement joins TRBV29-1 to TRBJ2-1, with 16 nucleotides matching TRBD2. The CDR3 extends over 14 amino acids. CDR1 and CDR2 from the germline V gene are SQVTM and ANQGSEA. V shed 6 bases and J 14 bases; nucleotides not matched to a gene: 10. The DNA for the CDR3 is TGCAGCGTAGCCCCAGAAGGGACTAGCGGGAGGGAGTTCTTC. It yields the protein CSVAPEGTSGREFF.

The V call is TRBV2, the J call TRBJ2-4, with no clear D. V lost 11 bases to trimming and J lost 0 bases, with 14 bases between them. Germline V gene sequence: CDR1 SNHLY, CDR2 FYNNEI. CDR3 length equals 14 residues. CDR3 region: CAGGTETAKNIQYF. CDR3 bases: TGTGCCGGCGGCACCGAGACAGCCAAAAACATTCAGTACTTC.

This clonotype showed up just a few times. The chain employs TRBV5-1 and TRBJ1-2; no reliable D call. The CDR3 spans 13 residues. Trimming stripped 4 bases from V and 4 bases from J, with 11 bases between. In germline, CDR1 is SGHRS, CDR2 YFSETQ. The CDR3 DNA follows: TGCGCCAGCAGCCCCTCGTCCGGCTATGGCTACACCTTC. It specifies CASSPSSGYGYTF.

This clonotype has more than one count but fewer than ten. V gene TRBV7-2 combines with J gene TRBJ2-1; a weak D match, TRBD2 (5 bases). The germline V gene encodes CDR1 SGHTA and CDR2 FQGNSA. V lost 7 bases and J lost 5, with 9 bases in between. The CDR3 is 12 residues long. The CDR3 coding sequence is TGTGCCAGCAAGTCCGGGAACAATGAGCAGTTCTTC. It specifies CASKSGNNEQFF.

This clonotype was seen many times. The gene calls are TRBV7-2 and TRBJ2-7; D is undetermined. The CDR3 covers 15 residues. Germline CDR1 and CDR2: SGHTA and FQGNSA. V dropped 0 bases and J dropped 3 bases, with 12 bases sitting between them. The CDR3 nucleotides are TGTGCCAGCAGCTTAGCGGTCCAGCCCCTCTACGAGCAGTACTTC. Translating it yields CASSLAVQPLYEQYF.

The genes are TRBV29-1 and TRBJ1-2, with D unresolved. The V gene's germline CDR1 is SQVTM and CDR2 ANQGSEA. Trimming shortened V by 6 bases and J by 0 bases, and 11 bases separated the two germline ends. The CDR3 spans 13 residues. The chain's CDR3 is CSVSVAANYGYTF. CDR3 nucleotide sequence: TGCAGCGTGAGCGTAGCAGCTAACTATGGCTACACCTTC.

As DNA, the CDR3 is TGTGCCACCAGCAGAGTTGACGGGGGGAATAACAATGAGCAGTTCTTC. Translation: CATSRVDGGNNNEQFF. The chain links TRBV15 to TRBJ2-1, with TRBD2 matching 7 bases. J was trimmed by 5 bases and V by 1 base; bases with no gene match: 8. Germline assignment: CDR1 LNHNV and CDR2 YYDKDF (reference sequence). The CDR3 spans 16 residues.

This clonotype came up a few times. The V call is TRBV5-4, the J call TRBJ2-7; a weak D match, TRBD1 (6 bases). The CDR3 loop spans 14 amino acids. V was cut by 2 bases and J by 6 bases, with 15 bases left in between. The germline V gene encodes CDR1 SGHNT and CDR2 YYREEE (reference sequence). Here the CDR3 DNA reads TGTGCCAGCAGCTTCACAGGGCAATCAATCGAGCAGTACTTC. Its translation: CASSFTGQSIEQYF. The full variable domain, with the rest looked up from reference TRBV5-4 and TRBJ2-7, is ETGVTQSPTHLIKTRGQQVTLRCSSQSGHNTVSWYQQALGQGPQFIFQYYREEENGRGNFPPRFSGLQFPNYSSELNVNALELDDSALYLCASSFTGQSIEQYFGPGTRLTVT.

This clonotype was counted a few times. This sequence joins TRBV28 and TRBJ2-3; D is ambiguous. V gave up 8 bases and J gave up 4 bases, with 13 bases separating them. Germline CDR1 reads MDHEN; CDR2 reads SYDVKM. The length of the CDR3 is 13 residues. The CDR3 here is CASSRAGSDTQYF. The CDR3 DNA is TGTGCCAGCTCCCGAGCCGGGTCAGATACGCAGTATTTT.

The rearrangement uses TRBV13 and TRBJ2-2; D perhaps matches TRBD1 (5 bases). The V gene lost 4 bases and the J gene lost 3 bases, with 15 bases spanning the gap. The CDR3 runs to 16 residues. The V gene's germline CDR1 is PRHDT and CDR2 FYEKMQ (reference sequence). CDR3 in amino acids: CASSSAQGTDTGELFF. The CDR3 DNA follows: TGTGCCAGCAGCTCCGCCCAGGGAACGGACACCGGGGAGCTGTTTTTT.

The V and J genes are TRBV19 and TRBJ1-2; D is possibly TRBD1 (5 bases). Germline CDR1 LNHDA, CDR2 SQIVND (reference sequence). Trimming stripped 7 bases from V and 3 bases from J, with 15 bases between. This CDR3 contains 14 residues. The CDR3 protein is CASNRQGMDYGYTF. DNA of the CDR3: TGTGCCAGTAATCGCCAGGGTATGGACTATGGCTACACCTTC.

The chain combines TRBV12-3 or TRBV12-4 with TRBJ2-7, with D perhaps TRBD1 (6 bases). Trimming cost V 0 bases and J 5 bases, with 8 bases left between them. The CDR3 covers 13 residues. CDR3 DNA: TGTGCCAGCAGTTTAGCAACAGGGCACGAGCAGTACTTC. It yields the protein CASSLATGHEQYF.